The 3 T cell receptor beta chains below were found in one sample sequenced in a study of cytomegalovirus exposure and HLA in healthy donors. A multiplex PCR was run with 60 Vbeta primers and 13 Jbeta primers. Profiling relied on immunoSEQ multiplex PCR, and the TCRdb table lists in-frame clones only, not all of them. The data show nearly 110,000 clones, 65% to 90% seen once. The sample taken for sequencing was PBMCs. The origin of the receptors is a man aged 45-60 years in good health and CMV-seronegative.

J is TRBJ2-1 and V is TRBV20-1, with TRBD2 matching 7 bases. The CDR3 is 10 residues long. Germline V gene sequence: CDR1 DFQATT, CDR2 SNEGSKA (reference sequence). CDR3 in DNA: TGCGCAGCGGGGCTAGCACTTCAGTTCTTC. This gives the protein CAAGLALQFF.

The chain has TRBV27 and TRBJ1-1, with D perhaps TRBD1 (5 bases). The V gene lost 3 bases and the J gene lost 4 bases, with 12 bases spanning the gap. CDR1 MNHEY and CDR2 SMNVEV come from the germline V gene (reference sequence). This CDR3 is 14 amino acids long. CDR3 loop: CASSFRGRGTEAFF. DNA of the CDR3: TGTGCCAGCAGTTTTAGGGGTAGGGGCACTGAAGCTTTCTTT.

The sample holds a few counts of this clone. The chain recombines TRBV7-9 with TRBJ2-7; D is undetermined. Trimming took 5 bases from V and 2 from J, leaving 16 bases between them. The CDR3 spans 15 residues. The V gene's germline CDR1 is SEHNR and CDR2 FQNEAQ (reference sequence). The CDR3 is CASSPVGSLPYEQYF. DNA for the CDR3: TGTGCCAGCAGCCCGGTGGGCAGTTTACCCTACGAGCAGTACTTC.